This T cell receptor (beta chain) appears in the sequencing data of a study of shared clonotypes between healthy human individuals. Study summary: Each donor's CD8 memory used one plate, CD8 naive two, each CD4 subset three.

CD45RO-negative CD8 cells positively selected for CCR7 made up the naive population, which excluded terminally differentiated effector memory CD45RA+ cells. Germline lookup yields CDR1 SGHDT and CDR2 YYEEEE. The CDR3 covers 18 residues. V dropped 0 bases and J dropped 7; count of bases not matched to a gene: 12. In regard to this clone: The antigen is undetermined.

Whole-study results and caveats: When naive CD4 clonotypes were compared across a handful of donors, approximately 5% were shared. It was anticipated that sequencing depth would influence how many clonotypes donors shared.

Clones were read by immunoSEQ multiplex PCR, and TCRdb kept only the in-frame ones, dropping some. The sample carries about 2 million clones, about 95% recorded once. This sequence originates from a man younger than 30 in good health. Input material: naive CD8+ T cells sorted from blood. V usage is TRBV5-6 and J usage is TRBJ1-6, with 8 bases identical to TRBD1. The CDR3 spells CASSLEGRDRIRNSPLHF. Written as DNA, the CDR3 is TGTGCCAGCAGCTTGGAGGGCCGGGACAGGATACGGAATTCACCCCTCCACTTT.